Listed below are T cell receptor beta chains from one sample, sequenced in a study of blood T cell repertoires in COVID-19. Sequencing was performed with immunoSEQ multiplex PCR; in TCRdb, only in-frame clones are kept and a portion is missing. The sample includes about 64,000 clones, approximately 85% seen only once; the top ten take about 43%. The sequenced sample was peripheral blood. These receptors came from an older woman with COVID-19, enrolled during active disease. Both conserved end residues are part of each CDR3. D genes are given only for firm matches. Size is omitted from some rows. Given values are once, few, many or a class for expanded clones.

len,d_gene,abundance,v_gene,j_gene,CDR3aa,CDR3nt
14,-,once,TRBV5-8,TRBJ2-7,CASSLGAVGYEQYF,TGTGCCAGCAGCTTGGGGGCCGTCGGCTACGAGCAGTACTTC
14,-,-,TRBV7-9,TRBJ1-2,CASSLIGLYYGYTF,TGTGCCAGCAGCTTAATCGGTCTTTACTATGGCTACACCTTC
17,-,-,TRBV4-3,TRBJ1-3,CASSPFEEELAGNTIYF,TGCGCCAGCAGCCCTTTCGAGGAGGAATTGGCTGGAAACACCATATATTTT
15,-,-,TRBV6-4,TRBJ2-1,CASSVLPGSYNEQFF,TGTGCCAGCAGTGTTTTACCGGGGTCCTACAATGAGCAGTTCTTC
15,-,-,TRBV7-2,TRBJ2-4,CASSPLRLAKNIQYF,TGTGCCAGCAGCCCGCTGAGGTTAGCCAAAAACATTCAGTACTTC
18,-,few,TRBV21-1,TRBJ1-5,CASSKVWPENYSNQPQHF,TGTGCCAGCAGCAAAGTCTGGCCAGAAAACTATAGCAATCAGCCCCAGCATTTT
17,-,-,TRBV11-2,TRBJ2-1,CASSPRGGTSSYNEQFF,TGTGCCAGCAGCCCCCGGGGAGGAACTAGCTCCTACAATGAGCAGTTCTTC
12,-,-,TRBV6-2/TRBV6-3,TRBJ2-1,CASSREYNEQFF,TGTGCCAGCAGTAGAGAATACAATGAGCAGTTCTTC
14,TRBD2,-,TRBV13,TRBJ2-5,CASSLRGGEETQYF,TGTGCCAGCAGCTTAAGGGGAGGGGAAGAGACCCAGTACTTC
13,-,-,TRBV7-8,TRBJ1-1,CASRSRGNTEAFF,TGTGCCAGCAGAAGCAGGGGGAACACTGAAGCTTTCTTT
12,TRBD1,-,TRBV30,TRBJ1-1,CASDRVTTEAFF,TGTGCCTCGGACAGGGTGACCACTGAAGCTTTCTTT
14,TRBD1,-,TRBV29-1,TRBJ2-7,CSVEDRGGDNEQYF,TGCAGCGTTGAAGATCGAGGGGGCGACAACGAGCAGTACTTC
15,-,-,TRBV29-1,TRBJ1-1,CSVEPRRQANTEAFF,TGCAGCGTGGAACCTCGTCGACAGGCGAACACTGAAGCTTTCTTT
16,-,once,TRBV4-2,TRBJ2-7,CASSQPGQGNSYEQYF,TGTGCCAGCAGCCAACCGGGTCAGGGAAATTCCTACGAGCAGTACTTC
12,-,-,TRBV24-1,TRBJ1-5,CAGGGRNQPQHF,TGTGCTGGGGGCGGACGCAATCAGCCCCAGCATTTT
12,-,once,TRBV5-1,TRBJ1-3,CANRYPGNTIYF,TGCGCCAACAGATATCCTGGAAACACCATATATTTT
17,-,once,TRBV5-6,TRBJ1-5,CASSLAGWISSNQPQHF,TGTGCCAGCAGCTTGGCCGGGTGGATATCTAGCAATCAGCCCCAGCATTTT
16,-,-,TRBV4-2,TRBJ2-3,CASSQAAVADTDTQYF,TGTGCCAGCAGCCAAGCGGCGGTGGCCGACACAGATACGCAGTATTTT
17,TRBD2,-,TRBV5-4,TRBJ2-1,CASSLGLAGGRGDEQFF,TGTGCCAGCAGCTTGGGTCTAGCGGGAGGAAGGGGAGATGAGCAGTTCTTC
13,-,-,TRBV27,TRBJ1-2,CASRENFNYGYTF,TGTGCCAGCAGAGAGAATTTTAACTATGGCTACACCTTC
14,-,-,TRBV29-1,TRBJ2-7,CSVEKGSGDHEQYF,TGCAGCGTTGAGAAGGGATCGGGGGACCACGAGCAGTACTTC
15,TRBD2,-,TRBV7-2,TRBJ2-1,CASSPGLAPYNEQFF,TGTGCCAGCAGCCCCGGACTAGCGCCTTACAATGAGCAGTTCTTC
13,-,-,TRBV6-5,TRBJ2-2,CASSYPYTGELFF,TGTGCCAGCAGTTACCCTTACACCGGGGAGCTGTTTTTT
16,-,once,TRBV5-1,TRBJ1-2,CASRVGVGALNYGYTF,TGCGCCAGCAGAGTTGGCGTGGGGGCTCTTAACTATGGCTACACCTTC
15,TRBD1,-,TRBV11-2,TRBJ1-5,CASSAGTGMGQPQHF,TGTGCCAGCAGCGCCGGGACAGGGATGGGTCAGCCCCAGCATTTT
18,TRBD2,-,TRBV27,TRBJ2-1,CASSPGLAGISFYNEQFF,TGTGCCAGCAGTCCGGGACTAGCGGGCATCAGCTTTTACAATGAGCAGTTCTTC
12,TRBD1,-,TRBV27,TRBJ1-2,CASSQGATGYTF,TGTGCCAGCAGTCAGGGGGCGACTGGCTACACCTTC